This paragraph covers one T cell receptor beta chain sequence. Documented treatment: over 15 received Ad26.COV2.S at low or high dose, single or two shots; a few received placebo; per-sample allocation not given. Sampling happened 63 days after the first vaccine or placebo injection. The CDR3 runs to 14 residues. V dropped 5 bases and J dropped 8; count of bases not matched to a gene: 7. Germline CDR1 is SGHNT and CDR2 is YYREEE (reference sequence). TCRdb's table, derived via immunoSEQ multiplex PCR, lists solely in-frame clones and lacks some. The sample has about 350,000 clones, about 88% seen once; the top ten hold around 5.8%. This entry comes from a study of Ad26.COV2.S vaccination and SARS-CoV-2 variants. Study in general: Donor allocation was to the COV1001 Ad26.COV2.S trial arm.

The sequence was collected from a person between 18 and 59 years old who received the Ad26.COV2.S COVID-19 vaccine or a placebo. The chain carries TRBV5-4 and TRBJ1-4, with 9 bases identical to TRBD1. Sequences were derived from peripheral blood, sampled in a trial of Ad26.COV2.S vaccine versus placebo. The CDR3 reads CASSFTGGGEKLFF. DNA of the CDR3: TGTGCCAGCAGTTTCACAGGGGGCGGCGAAAAACTGTTTTTT.